One sample yielded the 5 T cell receptor beta chains listed below, sequenced in a study of Graves' ophthalmopathy and Graves' hyperthyroidism. CDR3 regions of TCR beta were amplified from RNA transcripts. In the first round, RT-PCR was carried out with HTBI primers, and a multiplex PCR formed the second round. TCRdb itself ran the multiplex PCR reads through MiXCR, one entry per CDR3 protein. The data show 740,000 or so distinct CDR3 sequences, approximately 40% seen once. The sequenced sample consisted of peripheral blood. The source is an adult man with Graves' ophthalmopathy.

Comment on this clonotype: This may stem from a read error, because a much larger clone lies one nucleotide away. The V and J genes are TRBV10-2 and TRBJ2-7, with a tentative D call TRBD2 (5 bases). There are 15 residues in the CDR3. Germline V gene data show CDR1 as WSHSY and CDR2 as SAAADI. V lost 11 bases and J lost 0, with 20 bases in between. The CDR3 here is CAGSRGGLFSYEQYF. The CDR3 DNA is TGCGCCGGCTCCCGGGGTGGACTGTTCTCCTACGAGCAGTACTTC.

This chain uses TRBV7-2 with TRBJ1-3, with 7 bases aligning to TRBD1. The CDR3 consists of 18 residues. The junction had 13 bases not matched to a gene; V was cut back by 5 bases and J by 0 bases. Germline-derived CDR1 and CDR2 are SGHTA and FQGNSA. For the CDR3, the DNA is TGTGCCAGCAGCCGCAAGGGGGCAGGGACGATCTCTGGAAACACCATATATTTT. This encodes CASSRKGAGTISGNTIYF.

On this clonotype: One base away lies a much larger clone, so this may be a sequencing read error. V and J are TRBV25-1 and TRBJ1-2; no clear D. This CDR3 has 15 residues. Trimming removed 5 bases from V and 5 bases from J, with 18 bases in between. Germline CDR1 MGHDK, CDR2 SYGVNS. The CDR3 sequence: CASSQDQVGLYGYTF. The CDR3 DNA reads as TGTGCCAGCAGTCAGGATCAAGTGGGTCTATATGGCTACACCTTC.

As to this clonotype: Given a much more abundant clone one base away, this may be a read error. The J gene is TRBJ2-5, the V gene TRBV7-6, with 9 nucleotides matching TRBD1. Germline V lookup: CDR1 SGHVS, CDR2 FNYEAQ. The CDR3 is 15 residues long. CDR3 amino acids: CASSLLQGADETRYF. The CDR3 DNA reads TGTGCCAGCAGCTTATTACAGGGGGCAGATGAGACCCGGTACTTC. The variable domain in full, with the rest retrieved from reference TRBV7-6 and TRBJ2-5, is GAGVSQSPRYKVTKRGQDVALRCDPISGHVSLYWYRQALGQGPEFLTYFNYEAQQDKSGLPNDRFSAERPEGSISTLTIQRTEQRDSAMYRCASSLLQGADETRYFGPGTRLLVL.

The table lists this clonotype with a count of one. J is TRBJ1-2 and V is TRBV9, with no clear D. V was shortened by 4 bases and J by 5 bases, with 18 bases between the two germline ends. The CDR3 runs to 15 residues. Germline V gene sequence: CDR1 SGDLS, CDR2 YYNGEE. CDR3 DNA sequence: TGTGCCAGCAGCCAAGATCATAGAACGCGGTATGGCTACACCTTC. This translates into CASSQDHRTRYGYTF. Variable domain in full (rest from reference TRBV9 and TRBJ1-2): DSGVTQTPKHLITATGQRVTLRCSPRSGDLSVYWYQQSLDQGLQFLIQYYNGEERAKGNILERFSAQQFPDLHSELNLSSLELGDSALYFCASSQDHRTRYGYTFGSGTRLTVV.